This TCR beta chain was observed in a study of vaccination and CD4 T cells after COVID-19. Study at large: At a median approximately 76 days (range 14 to 241) after dose two, post-vaccine samples were obtained. Stimulation of cells relied on overlapping spike peptides derived from SARS-CoV-2, HCoV-NL63, HCoV-OC43 and HCoV-229E.

Once obtained from cultured CD4+ T cells, the DNA was sequenced using the Oncomine TCR Beta short-read assay. TCRdb used MiXCR to reprocess the PCR reads, holding one entry per CDR3 protein. This repertoire shows some 10,000 distinct CDR3 sequences, about 42% found once; its top ten account for over 30%. The treatment is: approximately 9-day PBMC culture with coronavirus spike peptide pools or control peptides (ViraFEST assay). TCRs were sequenced by ViraFEST after antigen-specific T cells had been expanded with peptide pools. This clonotype has more than one count but fewer than ten. Its antigen is undetermined. The CDR3 length is 15 residues.

This rearrangement joins TRBV21-1 to TRBJ1-1. TRBV21-1 is assigned pseudogene status. The receptor's source is a human donor who had recovered from COVID-19. The source material was CD4+ T cells from blood, cultured in vitro. In DNA, the CDR3 is TGTGCCAGCAGCAAAGAGGGAGTGGTCAGTGGGGAAGCTTTCTTT. Protein product: CASSKEGVVSGEAFF.